Below, one TCR beta chain is given with its context. This record comes from a study of cytomegalovirus exposure and HLA in healthy donors. The primer mix had 60 Vbeta and 13 Jbeta primers. Sequenced by immunoSEQ multiplex PCR; TCRdb stores in-frame clones only, minus some. This table holds some 70,000 clones, less than 70% found once. The germline gives CDR1 MNHEY, CDR2 SMNVEV (reference sequence). Trimming shortened V by 7 bases and J by 0 bases, and 13 bases separated the two germline ends. This CDR3 spans 14 amino acids. Material for sequencing was PBMCs. The TCR comes from a woman younger than 45 in good health and CMV-seronegative. The genes are TRBV27 and TRBJ2-7; TRBD1 is a possible D gene (5 bases). CDR3 in DNA: TGTGCCAGCAAGAATTTGGGGCTCTCCTACGAGCAGTACTTC. This codes for CASKNLGLSYEQYF.